Described below is a single T cell receptor (beta chain) sequence and its context. What it recognizes is unknown. The sample belongs to a study of beta chain features in type 1 diabetes. General study results and limits: Researchers cautioned that cDNA sequencing could over-represent cells with high TCR expression.

The V gene lost 2 bases and the J gene lost 2 bases, with 8 bases spanning the gap. The CDR3 totals 14 residues. Germline CDR1 reads LGHNA; CDR2 reads YSLEER. The investigators reverse transcribed all of the isolated RNA, so they sequenced expressed TCRB transcripts. Using immunoSEQ multiplex PCR, the repertoire was profiled, and TCRdb retains in-frame clones only, with some absent. The sample shows roughly 380,000 clones, around 20% of them seen only once. This clonotype was obtained from a woman between 18 and 29 years old in good health. The chain couples TRBV4-3 to TRBJ2-3; no clear D. Sample: naive CD4+ T cells from blood. CDR3 DNA: TGCGCCAGCAGCCAACATCTAACCACAGATACGCAGTATTTT. Translation: CASSQHLTTDTQYF.